This TCR beta chain was documented in a study of metastatic and nonmetastatic thyroid tumors. On the study more broadly: Across blood and tumor or nodule tissue, repertoires from malignant and benign thyroid patients were compared with one another. Study-level findings and limits: It was reportedly found that TCR beta diversity was significantly higher in malignant thyroid tumors than in benign nodules, a difference seen in both blood and tumor samples.

The CDR3 runs 12 residues. The J segment lost 6 bases and the V segment lost 7 bases, leaving 7 bases of the junction unmatched. Germline V lookup: CDR1 SGDLS, CDR2 YYNGEE. Original handling: For papillary thyroid cancer, a distant-metastasis classifier was constructed from CDR3 differences observed across clinicopathological groups. From the PCR reads, TCRdb re-called clones with MiXCR. The V and J calls and clone size are TCRdb's, not the authors'. The sample gives some 20,000 clones, roughly a third of which show up once; about 30% is in the top ten. None of the patients had undergone any treatment ahead of thyroid surgery. In the case of this clone: Its antigen is undetermined.

The chain uses TRBV9 and TRBJ2-7; 7 nucleotides agree with TRBD2. The sample taken for sequencing was tumor tissue. This sequence originates from a female donor with papillary thyroid cancer or a benign thyroid nodule (not recorded which). Some clones in this sample may be carry-over from other donors' samples. CDR3 in DNA: TGTGCCAGCGGGGGGGAAAATGCCGAGCAGTACTTC. This translates into CASGGENAEQYF.